Shown below are 4 T cell receptor beta chains from a single sample sequenced in a study of control samples from healthy donors and cancer patients. Some clones are missing from TCRdb's copy, which holds only in-frame ones; the method was immunoSEQ multiplex PCR. The sample shows about 61,000 clones, 85% to 90% of them seen only once. The sequencing sample was made of PBMCs. These TCRs come from a man aged 55 to 70 with colorectal cancer.

This clone was found once. The J gene is TRBJ2-5, the V gene TRBV5-1; D gene uncertain. Germline V gene data show CDR1 as SGHRS and CDR2 as YFSETQ. The CDR3 consists of 13 residues. Trimming took 0 bases from V and 4 from J, leaving 7 bases between them. CDR3 in amino acids: CASSLAGRETQYF. The CDR3 nucleotides read TGCGCCAGCAGCTTGGCTGGTCGAGAGACCCAGTACTTC.

The CDR3 spells CASSLVAEGWNEQYF. The DNA for the CDR3 is TGCGCCAGCAGCTTGGTTGCGGAGGGTTGGAACGAGCAGTACTTC. The J gene is TRBJ2-7, the V gene TRBV5-1, with TRBD2 as a possible D gene (6 bases). V was trimmed by 0 bases and J by 5 bases, leaving 15 bases between them. Germline CDR1 and CDR2: SGHRS and YFSETQ. The CDR3 runs 15 residues.

The table lists this clone with a count of one. CDR3 sequence reads: CASSYQGTSTGELFF. CDR3 nucleotide sequence: TGTGCCAGCAGTTATCAGGGGACAAGCACCGGGGAGCTGTTTTTT. The chain recombines TRBV6-5 with TRBJ2-2; TRBD1 is a possible D gene (6 bases). The CDR3 totals 15 residues. The V gene lost 3 bases and the J gene lost 4 bases, with 12 bases spanning the gap. CDR1 is MNHEY, CDR2 SVGAGI, per germline.

The V gene is TRBV19, the J gene TRBJ1-2; a possible D gene is TRBD1 (5 bases). This CDR3 is built from 15 residues. The germline V gene has CDR1 LNHDA and CDR2 SQIVND (reference sequence). V was shortened by 6 bases and J by 4 bases, with 18 bases between the two germline ends. The CDR3 here is CASRSLGGGAYGYTF. Written as DNA, the CDR3 is TGTGCCAGTAGATCGCTCGGGGGGGGAGCCTATGGCTACACCTTC.